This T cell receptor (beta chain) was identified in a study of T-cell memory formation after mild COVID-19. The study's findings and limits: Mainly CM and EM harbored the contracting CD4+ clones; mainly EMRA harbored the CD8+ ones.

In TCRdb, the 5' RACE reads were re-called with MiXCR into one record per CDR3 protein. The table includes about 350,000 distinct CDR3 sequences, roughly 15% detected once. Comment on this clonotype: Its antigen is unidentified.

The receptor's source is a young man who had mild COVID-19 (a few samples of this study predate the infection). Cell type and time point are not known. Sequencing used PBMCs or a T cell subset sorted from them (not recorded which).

The chain's CDR3 is CAWSVGMGTYYGYTF. The CDR3 region has the DNA TGTGCCTGGAGTGTAGGCATGGGGACTTACTATGGCTACACCTTC. The chain recombines TRBV30 with TRBJ1-2, with a tentative D call TRBD1 (5 bases). Germline lookup yields CDR1 GTSNPN and CDR2 SVGIG (reference sequence). This CDR3 has 15 residues. Between the trimmed V and J ends, which lost 0 bases and 3 bases, there was a span of 14 bases.